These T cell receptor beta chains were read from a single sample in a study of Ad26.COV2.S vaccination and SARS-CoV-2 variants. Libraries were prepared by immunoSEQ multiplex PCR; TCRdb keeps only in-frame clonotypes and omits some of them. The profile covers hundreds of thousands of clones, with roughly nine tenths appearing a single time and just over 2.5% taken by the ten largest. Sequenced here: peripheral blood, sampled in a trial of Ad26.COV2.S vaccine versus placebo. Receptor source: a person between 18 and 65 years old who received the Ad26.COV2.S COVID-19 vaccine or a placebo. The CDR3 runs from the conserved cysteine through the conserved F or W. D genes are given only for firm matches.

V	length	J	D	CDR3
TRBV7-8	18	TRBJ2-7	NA	CASTPVWGLTGEAYEQYF
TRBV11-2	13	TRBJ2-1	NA	CASSLNSGRIAFF
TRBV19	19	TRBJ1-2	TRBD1	CASSIDYVGAGTGRYGYTF
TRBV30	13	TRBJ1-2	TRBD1	CAWEAGTDNGYTF
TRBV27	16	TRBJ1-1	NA	CASSSRDWSPNTEAFF
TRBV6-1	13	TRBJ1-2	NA	CASSESRAYGYTF
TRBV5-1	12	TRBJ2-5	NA	CASGRTQETQYF
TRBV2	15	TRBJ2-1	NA	CASSAASRESGEQFF
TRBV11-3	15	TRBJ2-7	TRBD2	CASSLGTGGSYEQYF
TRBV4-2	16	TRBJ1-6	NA	CASSQEPNSNNSPLHF
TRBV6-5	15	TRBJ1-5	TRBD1	CASSSRTGINQPQHF
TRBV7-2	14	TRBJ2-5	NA	CASSTGTWKETQYF
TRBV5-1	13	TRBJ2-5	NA	CASSPGGGETQYF
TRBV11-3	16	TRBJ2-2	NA	CASSPWERLNTGELFF
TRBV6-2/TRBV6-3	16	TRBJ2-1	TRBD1	CASSYRGTGTGNEQFF
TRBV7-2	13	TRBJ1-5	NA	CASSLEPHQPQHF
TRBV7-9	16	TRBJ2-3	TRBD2	CASTSTSGGSTDTQYF
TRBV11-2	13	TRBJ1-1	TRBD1	CASSFDRGPEAFF
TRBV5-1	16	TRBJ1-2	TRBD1	CASSPQGALGGYGYTF
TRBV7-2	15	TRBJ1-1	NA	CASSRQTGPGDEAFF
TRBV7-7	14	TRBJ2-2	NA	CASSLYRETGELFF
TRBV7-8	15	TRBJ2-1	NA	CASSLSSFGAGEQFF
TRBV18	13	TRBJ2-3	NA	CASSRGYRDTQYF
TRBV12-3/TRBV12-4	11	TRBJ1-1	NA	CASSLGGRAFF
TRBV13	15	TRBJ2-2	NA	CASSFGRRVTGELFF
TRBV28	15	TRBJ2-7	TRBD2	CASSSREAGPYEQYF